The 8 T cell receptor beta chains reported below all come from one sample, sequenced in a study of blood T cell repertoires in COVID-19. Sequenced by immunoSEQ multiplex PCR; TCRdb stores in-frame clones only, minus some. Of about 60,000 clones in the sample, around 90% were seen once. The sequenced material came from peripheral blood. These receptors were taken from a human donor in a cohort sampled during active COVID-19.

The gene calls are TRBV5-5 and TRBJ2-3; the match to TRBD2 covers 13 bases. In germline, CDR1 is SGHKS, CDR2 YYEKEE (reference sequence). The V and J ends lost 2 bases and 3 bases, in that order; junction bases with no gene match: 9. This CDR3 is 18 amino acids long. Here the CDR3 reads CASSFRPGLAGRTDTQYF. The CDR3 nucleotides read TGTGCCAGCAGCTTTAGACCGGGACTAGCGGGACGAACAGATACGCAGTATTTT.

This sequence joins TRBV10-3 and TRBJ2-3; 12 bases are shared with TRBD2. This CDR3 comprises 18 residues. The germline gives CDR1 ENHRY, CDR2 SYGVKD. J lost 1 base, V lost 2 bases, and 7 bases had no gene match. CDR3 amino acids: CAISERVTSGSRTDTQYF. The DNA for the CDR3 is TGTGCCATCAGTGAGAGAGTGACTAGCGGGAGCCGCACAGATACGCAGTATTTT.

This clone was picked up one time. This rearrangement joins TRBV19 to TRBJ2-3; 7 bases map to TRBD1. Germline V lookup: CDR1 LNHDA, CDR2 SQIVND (reference sequence). J was trimmed by 4 bases and V by 5 bases; bases with no gene match: 3. The CDR3 extends over 13 amino acids. CDR3 residues: CASSDRVADTQYF. The CDR3 nucleotides read TGTGCCAGTAGTGACAGGGTTGCAGATACGCAGTATTTT.

The table lists this clone with a count of one. V is TRBV2 and J is TRBJ2-4; 8 bases agree with TRBD1. V trimming: 0 bases; J trimming: 1 base; junction bases outside the gene matches: 8. The CDR3 has 18 amino acids. Germline V gene data show CDR1 as SNHLY and CDR2 as FYNNEI. The CDR3 region is CASSEAHRGSVAKNIQYF. CDR3 coding DNA: TGTGCCAGCAGTGAAGCCCACAGGGGGAGTGTTGCCAAAAACATTCAGTACTTC.

The rearrangement joins TRBV6-5 to TRBJ2-7; 10 bases match TRBD1. In germline, CDR1 is MNHEY, CDR2 SVGAGI. Trimming cost V 4 bases and J 0 bases; bases outside gene matches: 6. The CDR3 sequence is 16 residues long. The CDR3 protein is CASSFRQGAGSYEQYF. DNA for the CDR3: TGTGCCAGCAGTTTTAGACAGGGGGCCGGCTCCTACGAGCAGTACTTC.

The chain joins TRBV10-3 to TRBJ2-7; TRBD1 might be the D (5 bases). This CDR3 comprises 12 residues. V shed 5 bases and J shed 9 bases, with 14 bases lying between them. CDR1 ENHRY and CDR2 SYGVKD come from the germline V gene. In DNA form, the CDR3 reads TGTGCCATCAGTACGCAGGGTTTCGGGCAGTACTTC. Protein product: CAISTQGFGQYF.

This clone was detected only a few times. The gene calls are TRBV6-2 or TRBV6-3 and TRBJ1-5; D is ambiguous. The germline V gene encodes CDR1 MNHEY and CDR2 SVGEGT. This CDR3 has 15 amino acids. V was trimmed by 0 bases and J by 5 bases, leaving 11 bases between them. The CDR3 spells CASSYSNSFHQPQHF. The CDR3 DNA reads as TGTGCCAGCAGTTACTCGAACTCATTTCATCAGCCCCAGCATTTT.

This clone occurred a few times. The chain carries TRBV7-2 and TRBJ2-2, with 9 bases lining up with TRBD2. Germline CDR1 reads SGHTA; CDR2 reads FQGNSA. V was pared by 5 bases and J by 7 bases, with 8 bases of the junction left unmatched. The CDR3 spans 15 residues. CDR3 in DNA: TGTGCCAGCAGCGGCTCTAGCGGGGCCGGCGGGGAGCTGTTTTTT. Amino acid sequence: CASSGSSGAGGELFF.